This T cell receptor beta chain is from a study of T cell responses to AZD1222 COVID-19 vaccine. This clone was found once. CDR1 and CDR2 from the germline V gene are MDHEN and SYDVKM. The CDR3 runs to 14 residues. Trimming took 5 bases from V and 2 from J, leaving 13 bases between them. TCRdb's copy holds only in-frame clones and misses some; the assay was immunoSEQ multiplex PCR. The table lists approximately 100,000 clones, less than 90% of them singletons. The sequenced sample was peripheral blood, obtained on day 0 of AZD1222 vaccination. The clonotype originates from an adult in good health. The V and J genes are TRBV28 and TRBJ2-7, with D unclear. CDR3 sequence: CASSPGVAAYEQYF. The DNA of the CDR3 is TGTGCCAGCAGTCCAGGTGTCGCAGCCTACGAGCAGTACTTC.